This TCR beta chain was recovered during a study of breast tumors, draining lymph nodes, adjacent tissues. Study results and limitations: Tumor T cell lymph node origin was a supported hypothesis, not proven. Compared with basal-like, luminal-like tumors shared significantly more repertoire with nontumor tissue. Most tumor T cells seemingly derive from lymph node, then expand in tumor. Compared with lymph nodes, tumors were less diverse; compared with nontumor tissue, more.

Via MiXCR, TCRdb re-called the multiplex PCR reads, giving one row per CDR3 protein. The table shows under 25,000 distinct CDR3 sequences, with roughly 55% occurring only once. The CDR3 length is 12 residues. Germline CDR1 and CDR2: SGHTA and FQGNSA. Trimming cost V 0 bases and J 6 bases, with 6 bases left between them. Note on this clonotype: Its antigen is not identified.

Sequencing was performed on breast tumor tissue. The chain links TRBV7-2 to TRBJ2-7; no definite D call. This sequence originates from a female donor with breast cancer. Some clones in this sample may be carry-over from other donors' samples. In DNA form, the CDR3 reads TGTGCCAGCAGCTTAGCCACTGGCGAGCAGTACTTC. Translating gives CASSLATGEQYF.